The next 2 T cell receptor beta chains were all read from a single sample in a study of human T cells and chemical hapten exposure. Via MiXCR, TCRdb re-called the RACE reads, giving one row per CDR3 protein. The sample carries 330,000 or so distinct CDR3 sequences, about 6% recorded once. Noted time point: patch test 2, 6 weeks after DPC sensitization. The treatment here: therapeutic diphenylcyclopropenone sensitization with weekly scalp DPC. The input for sequencing was whole blood, taken in connection with sensitization to the hapten diphenylcyclopropenone (DPC). The receptors originated from a woman aged 18-35 years with alopecia areata. Some clones in this sample may be carry-over from other donors' samples.

J is TRBJ1-5 and V is TRBV27; no firm D call. The CDR3 runs 15 residues. V dropped 8 bases and J dropped 0 bases, with 14 bases sitting between them. CDR1 and CDR2 (germline): MNHEY, SMNVEV (reference sequence). This CDR3 is CASGERSDSNQPQHF. The CDR3 bases are TGTGCCAGCGGGGAGCGAAGCGATAGCAATCAGCCCCAGCATTTT.

This clonotype was seen a few times. The genes are TRBV6-1 and TRBJ2-6, with D uncertain. The ends were cut back, 1 base at V and 2 bases at J, with 12 bases in the middle. Germline CDR1 and CDR2: MNHNS and SASEGT. This CDR3 is built from 17 residues. The CDR3 DNA sequence: TGTGCCAGCAGTGAAGACACGGCGGAAACTGGGGCCAACGTCCTGACTTTC. Protein: CASSEDTAETGANVLTF.